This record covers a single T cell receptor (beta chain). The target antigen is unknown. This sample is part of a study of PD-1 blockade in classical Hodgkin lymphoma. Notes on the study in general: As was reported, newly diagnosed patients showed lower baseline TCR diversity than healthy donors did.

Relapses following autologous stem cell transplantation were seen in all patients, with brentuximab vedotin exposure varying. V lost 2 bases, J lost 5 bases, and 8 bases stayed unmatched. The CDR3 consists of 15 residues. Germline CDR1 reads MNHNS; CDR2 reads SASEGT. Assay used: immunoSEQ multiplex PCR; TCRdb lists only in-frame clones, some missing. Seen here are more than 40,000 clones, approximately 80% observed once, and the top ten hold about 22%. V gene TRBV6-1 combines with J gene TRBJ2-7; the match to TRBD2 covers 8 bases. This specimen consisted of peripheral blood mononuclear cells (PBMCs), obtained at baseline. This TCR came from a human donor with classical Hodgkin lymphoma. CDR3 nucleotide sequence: TGTGCCAGCAGTGAACGGGGGGGAACCCCTGACGAGCAGTACTTC. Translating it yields CASSERGGTPDEQYF.